Each of the 13 T cell receptor beta chains below was sequenced from the same sample in a study of cytomegalovirus exposure and HLA in healthy donors. Sequencing was performed with immunoSEQ multiplex PCR; in TCRdb, only in-frame clones are kept and a portion is missing. The sample carries about 120,000 clones, 88% recorded once. The sequencing input was PBMCs. The receptor source for this set is a man aged 18 to 30 in good health and CMV-seronegative.

The J gene is TRBJ1-2, the V gene TRBV7-2; 8 nucleotides align to TRBD1. With V trimmed by 5 bases and J by 7 bases, 9 bases remained unmatched. Germline V lookup: CDR1 SGHTA, CDR2 FQGNSA. The CDR3 has 14 amino acids. The CDR3 sequence is CASSPWTGPIGYTF. CDR3 sequence (DNA): TGTGCCAGCAGCCCATGGACAGGGCCCATTGGCTACACCTTC. The full variable domain, its missing parts supplied by reference TRBV7-2 and TRBJ1-2, is GAGVSQSPSNKVTEKGKDVELRCDPISGHTALYWYRQSLGQGLEFLIYFQGNSAPDKSGLPSDRFSAERTGGSVSTLTIQRTQQEDSAVYLCASSPWTGPIGYTFGSGTRLTVV.

The gene calls are TRBV6-5 and TRBJ1-2, with 12 bases matching TRBD1. Germline lookup yields CDR1 MNHEY and CDR2 SVGAGI. The CDR3 is made up of 15 amino acids. Trimming took 5 bases from V and 2 from J; bases not matched to a gene: 3. CDR3 sequence: CASSGDRGLNYGYTF. The CDR3 DNA is TGTGCCAGCAGTGGGGACAGGGGGCTAAACTATGGCTACACCTTC.

V gene TRBV28 combines with J gene TRBJ2-3; 10 bases are a match to TRBD1. Looked up from germline, CDR1 is MDHEN and CDR2 is SYDVKM. The CDR3 is 16 residues long. Germline trimming cut 6 bases from V and 3 bases from J; bases unmatched to any gene: 9. The CDR3 sequence: CASRRGRDRGTDTQYF. CDR3 DNA: TGTGCCAGCAGACGGGGGCGGGACAGGGGAACAGATACGCAGTATTTT.

The gene calls are TRBV7-9 and TRBJ2-1, with 12 positions matching TRBD2. Germline-derived CDR1 and CDR2 are SEHNR and FQNEAQ (reference sequence). The CDR3 has 19 residues. The V and J ends lost 5 bases and 4 bases, in that order; junction bases with no gene match: 15. CDR3 bases: TGTGCCAGCAGCCCGTGGACTAGCGGGAAATCGACGCCTTACAATGAGCAGTTCTTC. Amino acids: CASSPWTSGKSTPYNEQFF. The entire variable domain, with the rest obtained from reference TRBV7-9 and TRBJ2-1, is as follows: DTGVSQNPRHKITKRGQNVTFRCDPISEHNRLYWYRQTLGQGPEFLTYFQNEAQLEKSRLLSDRFSAERPKGSFSTLEIQRTEQGDSAMYLCASSPWTSGKSTPYNEQFFGPGTRLTVL.

This chain connects TRBV7-6 to TRBJ2-1; TRBD1 aligns across 7 bases. Trimming took 7 bases from V and 0 from J; bases not matched to a gene: 9. The CDR3 has 16 residues. Looked up from germline, CDR1 is SGHVS and CDR2 is FNYEAQ. CDR3 protein: CASTKEGQSSYNEQFF. The CDR3 nucleotides read TGTGCCAGCACTAAAGAGGGACAGAGCTCCTACAATGAGCAGTTCTTC.

This chain joins TRBV6-6 and TRBJ2-1; D may be TRBD2 (6 bases). The germline V gene encodes CDR1 MNHNY and CDR2 SVGAGI (reference sequence). CDR3 length equals 15 residues. Trimming took off 4 bases at V and 0 bases at J, with 10 bases between the two ends. The CDR3 is CASSSTGSSYNEQFF. CDR3 in DNA: TGTGCCAGCAGTTCGACCGGGAGCTCCTACAATGAGCAGTTCTTC.

This chain uses TRBV5-5 with TRBJ1-1; 7 nucleotides agree with TRBD1. V was clipped by 1 base and J by 5 bases; unmatched bases: 8. Germline-derived CDR1 and CDR2 are SGHKS and YYEKEE (reference sequence). This CDR3 contains 15 residues. The CDR3 bases are TGTGCCAGCAGCTTGAACAGGGGCGAGGAAACTGAAGCTTTCTTT. It encodes CASSLNRGEETEAFF.

This chain connects TRBV21-1 to TRBJ2-7; the table's TRBD2 call for D was not verified on the DNA. TRBV21-1 is deemed a pseudogene. This CDR3 region has 13 residues. The CDR3 DNA is TGTGCCAGCAGCAATCCGAGATTGGTCGAGCAGTACTTC. Translation gives CASSNPRLVEQYF.

The chain has TRBV19 and TRBJ2-7; TRBD2 is a possible D gene (6 bases). CDR1 is LNHDA, CDR2 SQIVND, per germline (reference sequence). This CDR3 contains 19 residues. V dropped 4 bases and J dropped 6 bases, with 31 bases sitting between them. CDR3 DNA sequence: TGTGCCAGTAGTACCGGAGGAGGGAGCGTGTTTAGGGGTTTGGGCGAGCAGTACTTC. Translating it yields CASSTGGGSVFRGLGEQYF.

The V call is TRBV2, the J call TRBJ1-1; D not certain. This CDR3 region has 13 residues. Trimming took off 2 bases at V and 7 bases at J, with 11 bases between the two ends. Germline loops: CDR1 SNHLY, CDR2 FYNNEI. For the CDR3, the DNA is TGTGCCAGCAGTGAAAGTCCGAACGGTGAAGCTTTCTTT. This sequence encodes CASSESPNGEAFF. Filled out from reference TRBV2 and TRBJ1-1, the complete variable domain reads EPEVTQTPSHQVTQMGQEVILRCVPISNHLYFYWYRQILGQKVEFLVSFYNNEISEKSEIFDDQFSVERPDGSNFTLKIRSTKLEDSAMYFCASSESPNGEAFFGQGTRLTVV.

The V and J genes are TRBV7-9 and TRBJ2-7, with 8 bases identical to TRBD2. The V segment lost 5 bases and the J segment 5 bases; nucleotides outside the gene matches: 11. The CDR3 runs 15 residues. Per germline, CDR1 SEHNR and CDR2 FQNEAQ (reference sequence). The CDR3 region has the DNA TGTGCCAGCAGCGACTTAGGGACTAGTACCGACGAGCAGTACTTC. The encoded protein is CASSDLGTSTDEQYF.

V usage is TRBV11-2 and J usage is TRBJ2-7; a weak D match, TRBD2 (5 bases). V lost 1 base and J 1 base, leaving 11 bases between the germline ends. The CDR3 is made up of 15 amino acids. CDR1 and CDR2 (germline): SGHAT, FQNNGV. CDR3 loop: CASSLVTRTSYEQYF. The DNA of the CDR3 is TGTGCCAGCAGCTTAGTTACGAGGACTTCCTACGAGCAGTACTTC.

This chain uses TRBV9 with TRBJ2-1, with a weak D call TRBD2 (6 bases). Germline lookup yields CDR1 SGDLS and CDR2 YYNGEE. The V and J ends lost 4 bases and 0 bases respectively, with 11 bases between them. This CDR3 is 15 amino acids long. The CDR3 bases are TGTGCCAGCAGCCCAAGGGACTCCTCCTACAATGAGCAGTTCTTC. The encoded protein is CASSPRDSSYNEQFF.